This is a list of T cell receptor beta chains from one sample in a study of cytomegalovirus exposure and HLA in healthy donors. Only in-frame clones appear in the TCRdb table, and some are missing; sequencing was by immunoSEQ multiplex PCR. The profile shows approximately 97,000 clones, 85% to 95% of them singletons. What was sequenced was PBMCs. The source of these receptors is a woman aged 30 to 39 in good health and CMV-seropositive. Each CDR3 is given with its conserved first and last residue. D genes are given only for firm matches. For some rows the clone size is stated as once, few or many, or as a class when expanded; others skip it.

size: NA; V: TRBV11-2; D: TRBD1; CDR3: CASSRQGSNTGELFF
size: NA; V: TRBV28; D: NA; CDR3: CASVTMEGEQYF
size: NA; V: TRBV27; D: NA; CDR3: CASTPWGSGLAYNEQFF
size: NA; V: TRBV6-1; D: NA; CDR3: CASSEDWRGATDTQYF
size: few; V: TRBV5-4; D: NA; CDR3: CASSLQGNTEAFF
size: NA; V: TRBV6-1; D: NA; CDR3: CASSDLGTLPSFF
size: NA; V: TRBV19; D: TRBD1; CDR3: CASSQQTGAPYGYTF
size: NA; V: TRBV30; D: NA; CDR3: CAWSVGVVGTEAFF
size: NA; V: TRBV6-5; D: TRBD2; CDR3: CASKQPGRDTGELFF
size: NA; V: TRBV4-3; D: NA; CDR3: CASSQVAASWNEQFF
size: NA; V: TRBV28; D: TRBD1; CDR3: CATLTSDRGGTEAFF
size: NA; V: TRBV30; D: TRBD1; CDR3: CAGYPPGQGKLFF
size: NA; V: TRBV28; D: NA; CDR3: CASSLFGVVTKSYEQYF
size: NA; V: TRBV27; D: NA; CDR3: CASTRGHEQYF
size: once; V: TRBV29-1; D: NA; CDR3: CSVEEVEGVASYNEQFF
size: NA; V: TRBV19; D: NA; CDR3: CASRTPGGDNHYGYTF
size: NA; V: TRBV4-3; D: NA; CDR3: CASSRTATNEKLFF
size: NA; V: TRBV27; D: NA; CDR3: CASSLTVAETSYNEQFF
size: NA; V: TRBV18; D: NA; CDR3: CASSRGIQYGRSEAFF
size: NA; V: TRBV4-1; D: NA; CDR3: CASSQGHLVGYTF
size: NA; V: TRBV11-3; D: NA; CDR3: CASSFGSSSVVNEQFF
size: NA; V: TRBV4-3; D: TRBD1; CDR3: CASSQELPDRGQGEKLFF
size: NA; V: TRBV6-5; D: NA; CDR3: CASRPKRTASYEQYF
size: once; V: TRBV2; D: TRBD1; CDR3: CASRDRAQETQYF
size: NA; V: TRBV5-5; D: NA; CDR3: CASSSTPLNQPQHF
size: NA; V: TRBV29-1; D: TRBD2; CDR3: CSVRPLAEKNIQYF
size: NA; V: TRBV11-2; D: NA; CDR3: CASSQRGTEAFF
size: NA; V: TRBV5-1; D: TRBD2; CDR3: CASSWGLGLSYEQYF
size: NA; V: TRBV7-2; D: TRBD1; CDR3: CASSLGTGAADKNIQYF
size: NA; V: TRBV4-1; D: TRBD1; CDR3: CASSQPGQGASEAFF
size: NA; V: TRBV28; D: NA; CDR3: CASSTTSLNTEAFF
size: NA; V: TRBV21-1; D: NA; CDR3: CASSNRAGNYGYTF
size: NA; V: TRBV7-8; D: TRBD2; CDR3: CASSTEPGLATNEQFF
size: NA; V: TRBV30; D: NA; CDR3: CAWSVGGNHNQPQHF
size: NA; V: TRBV6-6; D: TRBD1; CDR3: CASSTGTDYEQYF
size: NA; V: TRBV19; D: NA; CDR3: CASSSRQPYTDTQYF
size: NA; V: TRBV27; D: NA; CDR3: CASSLRVNTGELFF
size: once; V: TRBV19; D: TRBD1; CDR3: CASSLDRGRDTEAFF
size: NA; V: TRBV29-1; D: NA; CDR3: CSVRLPDRLYGYTF
size: once; V: TRBV7-2; D: TRBD1; CDR3: CASSLAGTGSFNEQFF
size: NA; V: TRBV5-1; D: TRBD2; CDR3: CASIDSGSLYGELFF
size: NA; V: TRBV27; D: TRBD2; CDR3: CASSFGQREARYEQYF
size: NA; V: TRBV27; D: TRBD2; CDR3: CASSRGLADQETQYF
size: NA; V: TRBV7-6; D: TRBD2; CDR3: CASSLAPSGIADTQYF
size: NA; V: TRBV19; D: TRBD1; CDR3: CASSTRQGTNEKLFF
size: NA; V: TRBV14; D: NA; CDR3: CASSQALNYGYTF